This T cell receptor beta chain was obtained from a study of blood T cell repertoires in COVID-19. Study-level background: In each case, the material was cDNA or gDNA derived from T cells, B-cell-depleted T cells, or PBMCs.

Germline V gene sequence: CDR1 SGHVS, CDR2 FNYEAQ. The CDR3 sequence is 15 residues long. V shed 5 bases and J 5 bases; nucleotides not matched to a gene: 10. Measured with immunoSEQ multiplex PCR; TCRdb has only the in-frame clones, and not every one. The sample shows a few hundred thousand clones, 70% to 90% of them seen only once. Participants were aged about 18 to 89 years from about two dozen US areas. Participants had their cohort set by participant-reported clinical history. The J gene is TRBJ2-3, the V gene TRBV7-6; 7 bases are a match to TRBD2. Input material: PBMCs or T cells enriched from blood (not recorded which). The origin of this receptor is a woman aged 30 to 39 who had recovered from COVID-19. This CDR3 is CASSPGGGSIDTQYF. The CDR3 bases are TGTGCCAGCAGCCCAGGTGGCGGGAGTATAGATACGCAGTATTTT.